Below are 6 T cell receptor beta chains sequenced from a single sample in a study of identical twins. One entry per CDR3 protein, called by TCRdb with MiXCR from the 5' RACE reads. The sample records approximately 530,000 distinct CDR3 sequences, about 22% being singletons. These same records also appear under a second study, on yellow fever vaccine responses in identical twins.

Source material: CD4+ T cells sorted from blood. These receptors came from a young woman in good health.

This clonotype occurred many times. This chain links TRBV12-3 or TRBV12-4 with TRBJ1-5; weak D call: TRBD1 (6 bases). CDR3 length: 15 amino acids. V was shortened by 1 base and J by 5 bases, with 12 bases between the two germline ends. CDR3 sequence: CASSLGLTGDQPQHF. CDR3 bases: TGTGCCAGCAGTTTAGGTTTGACAGGCGATCAGCCCCAGCATTTT.

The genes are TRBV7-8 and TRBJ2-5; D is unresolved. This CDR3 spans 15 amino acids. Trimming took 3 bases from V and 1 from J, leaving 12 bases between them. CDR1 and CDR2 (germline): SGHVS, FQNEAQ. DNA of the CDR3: TGTGCCAGCAGCTTCAAAGACCGGTCCCAAGAGACCCAGTACTTC. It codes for CASSFKDRSQETQYF.

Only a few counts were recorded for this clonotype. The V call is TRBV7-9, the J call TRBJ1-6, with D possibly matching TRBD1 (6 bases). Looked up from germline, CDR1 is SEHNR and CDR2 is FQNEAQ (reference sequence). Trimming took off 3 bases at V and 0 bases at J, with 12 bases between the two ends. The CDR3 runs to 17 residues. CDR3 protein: CASSFQGGSSYNSPLHF. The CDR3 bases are TGTGCCAGCAGCTTTCAAGGGGGAAGCTCCTATAATTCACCCCTCCACTTT.

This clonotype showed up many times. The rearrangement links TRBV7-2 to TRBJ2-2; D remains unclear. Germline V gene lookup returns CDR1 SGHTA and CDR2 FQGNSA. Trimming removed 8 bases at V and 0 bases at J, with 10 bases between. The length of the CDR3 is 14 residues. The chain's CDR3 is CASRQAANTGELFF. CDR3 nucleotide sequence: TGTGCCAGCCGCCAGGCCGCGAACACCGGGGAGCTGTTTTTT. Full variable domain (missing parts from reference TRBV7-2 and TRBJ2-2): GAGVSQSPSNKVTEKGKDVELRCDPISGHTALYWYRQSLGQGLEFLIYFQGNSAPDKSGLPSDRFSAERTGGSVSTLTIQRTQQEDSAVYLCASRQAANTGELFFGEGSRLTVL.

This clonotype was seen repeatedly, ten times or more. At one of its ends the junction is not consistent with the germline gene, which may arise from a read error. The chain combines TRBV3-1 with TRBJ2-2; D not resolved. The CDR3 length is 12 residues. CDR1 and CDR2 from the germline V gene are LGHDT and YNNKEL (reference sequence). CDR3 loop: CASSLHTGELFF. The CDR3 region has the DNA TGCGCCAGCAGCCTCCACACCGGGGAGCTGTTTTTT.

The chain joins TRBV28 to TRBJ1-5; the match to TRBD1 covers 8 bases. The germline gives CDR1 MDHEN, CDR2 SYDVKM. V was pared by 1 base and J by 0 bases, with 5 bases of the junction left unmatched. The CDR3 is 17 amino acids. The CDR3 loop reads CASSLYRGTHSNQPQHF. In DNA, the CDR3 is TGTGCCAGCAGTTTATACAGGGGGACTCATAGCAATCAGCCCCAGCATTTT.